Shown below are 32 T cell receptor beta chains from a single sample sequenced in a study of PD-1 blockade in mismatch repair-deficient tumors. Libraries were prepared by immunoSEQ multiplex PCR; TCRdb keeps only in-frame clonotypes and omits some of them. Here the sample spans about 100,000 clones, 70% to 85% being singletons. Sequenced material: peripheral blood, taken less than 37 weeks after starting pembrolizumab. These receptors were obtained from an adult with mismatch repair-deficient cancer.

This clone was found a few times. The chain has TRBV5-1 and TRBJ2-7; D gene uncertain. V lost 6 bases, J lost 2 bases, and 12 bases lay in between. The CDR3 is made up of 13 amino acids. CDR1 and CDR2 (germline): SGHRS, YFSETQ. CDR3: CASTPESTYEQYF. The CDR3 coding sequence is TGCGCCAGCACCCCGGAGAGCACCTACGAGCAGTACTTC.

The chain employs TRBV5-1 and TRBJ2-1; TRBD2 agrees at 7 bases. The CDR3 totals 14 residues. Germline CDR1 reads SGHRS; CDR2 reads YFSETQ. The V gene end was trimmed by 0 bases and the J gene end by 8 bases; junction bases not matched to a gene: 5. The CDR3 reads CASSLGLAEDEQFF. The CDR3 bases are TGCGCCAGCAGCTTGGGGCTAGCGGAGGATGAGCAGTTCTTC.

The genes are TRBV29-1 and TRBJ2-1; no reliable D call. This CDR3 is 12 amino acids long. Trimming removed 3 bases at V and 6 bases at J, with 9 bases between. Germline lookup yields CDR1 SQVTM and CDR2 ANQGSEA. CDR3 amino acids: CSVEQPVNEQFF. CDR3 DNA sequence: TGCAGCGTTGAGCAGCCCGTCAATGAGCAGTTCTTC.

The chain has TRBV6-6 and TRBJ1-4, with D unresolved. Germline values: CDR1 MNHNY, CDR2 SVGAGI (reference sequence). CDR3 size: 13 residues. V was shortened by 7 bases and J by 3 bases, with 9 bases between the two germline ends. The CDR3 DNA follows: TGTGCCAGCAAAAGGGCACCTAATGAAAAACTGTTTTTT. It specifies CASKRAPNEKLFF.

V usage is TRBV7-8 and J usage is TRBJ2-6, with a possible D match to TRBD1 (6 bases). The V gene lost 5 bases and the J gene lost 18 bases, with 17 bases spanning the gap. The CDR3 length is 12 residues. CDR1 is SGHVS, CDR2 FQNEAQ, per germline. For the CDR3, the DNA is TGTGCCAGCAGCCCACAGGGACCCCCAGGGACTTTC. This encodes CASSPQGPPGTF.

The rearrangement uses TRBV2 and TRBJ2-2, with 7 bases fitting TRBD2. V was pared by 4 bases and J by 0 bases, with 5 bases of the junction left unmatched. Germline V gene lookup returns CDR1 SNHLY and CDR2 FYNNEI. The CDR3 length is 16 residues. The CDR3 nucleotides read TGTGCCAGCAGTGTTACTAGCGTAACGAACACCGGGGAGCTGTTTTTT. Residues: CASSVTSVTNTGELFF.

Written as DNA, the CDR3 is TGTGCCAGCAGCGTTAGCGGGGCCTCCTACAATGAGCAGTTCTTC. Translated: CASSVSGASYNEQFF. This chain joins TRBV9 and TRBJ2-1; 8 bases fit TRBD2. In germline, CDR1 is SGDLS, CDR2 YYNGEE. This CDR3 is built from 15 residues. After removal of 2 bases from V and 0 bases from J, the junction contained 1 base not matched to a gene.

The chain links TRBV10-2 to TRBJ2-1; 12 bases agree with TRBD2. Germline V gives CDR1 WSHSY, CDR2 SAAADI. This CDR3 has 15 residues. The V gene end was trimmed by 5 bases and the J gene end by 4 bases; junction bases not matched to a gene: 3. In DNA, the CDR3 is TGCGCCAGCAGTTGGACTAGCGGGATTTACAATGAGCAGTTCTTC. Translating gives CASSWTSGIYNEQFF.

This clone has only a few counts. The chain couples TRBV2 to TRBJ1-3, with 8 nucleotides matching TRBD1. The V gene end was trimmed by 5 bases and the J gene end by 0 bases; junction bases not matched to a gene: 9. The CDR3 contains 17 residues. CDR1 is SNHLY, CDR2 FYNNEI, per germline. CDR3 DNA sequence: TGTGCCAGCAGTCCGAGGGACAGGACCAGCTCTGGAAACACCATATATTTT. Its protein is CASSPRDRTSSGNTIYF.

The gene calls are TRBV11-3 and TRBJ2-5; no reliable D call. Trimming pared 1 base from V and 4 bases from J, leaving 13 bases between. CDR3 length: 15 amino acids. Germline V gene lookup returns CDR1 SGHNT and CDR2 YENEEA. CDR3 in DNA: TGTGCCAGCAGCTTAGCCGAGAGGATCGGAGAGACCCAGTACTTC. Its translation: CASSLAERIGETQYF.

The chain carries TRBV2 and TRBJ2-2; 8 nucleotides match TRBD2. CDR3 length equals 16 residues. V lost 3 bases and J lost 0; bases outside the gene matches: 3. Germline V lookup: CDR1 SNHLY, CDR2 FYNNEI. CDR3 in amino acids: CASSELAGSNTGELFF. The CDR3 coding sequence is TGTGCCAGCAGTGAGCTAGCGGGTTCGAACACCGGGGAGCTGTTTTTT.

The chain carries TRBV27 and TRBJ2-3; tentative D call: TRBD1 (5 bases). CDR3 size: 15 residues. Per the germline V gene, CDR1 is MNHEY and CDR2 is SMNVEV (reference sequence). V was clipped by 2 bases and J by 8 bases, with 17 bases between them. This CDR3 reads CASSLMGQGLGTQYF. The CDR3, as DNA: TGTGCCAGCAGTTTAATGGGGCAGGGATTGGGTACGCAGTATTTT.

The chain links TRBV4-1 to TRBJ2-1; D uncertain. V was trimmed by 3 bases and J by 4 bases, leaving 10 bases between them. This CDR3 spans 14 amino acids. The germline V gene encodes CDR1 MGHRA and CDR2 YSYEKL. CDR3 bases: TGCGCCAGCAGCCACACTTCCTCATACAATGAGCAGTTCTTC. Amino acid sequence: CASSHTSSYNEQFF.

This clone was detected once. The chain recombines TRBV6-1 with TRBJ1-4, with D possibly TRBD1 on 6 matching bases. With 2 bases removed from V and 7 bases from J, the gap between germline ends came to 11 bases. The V gene's germline CDR1 is MNHNS and CDR2 SASEGT. There are 14 residues in the CDR3. Here the CDR3 reads CASSEMTGAEKLFF. CDR3 bases: TGTGCCAGCAGTGAAATGACAGGCGCTGAAAAACTGTTTTTT.

Ten or more counts support this clone. The chain combines TRBV6-4 with TRBJ1-5, with D unresolved. The ends were cut back, 4 bases at V and 6 bases at J, with 16 bases in the middle. The germline CDR1 and CDR2 sequences are MRHNA and SNTAGT. This CDR3 contains 15 residues. CDR3 bases: TGTGCCAGCAGTGGCCCTGCCCGACCCAGTCAGCCCCAGCATTTT. As protein: CASSGPARPSQPQHF.

The V call is TRBV6-5, the J call TRBJ1-1; possibly TRBD1 for D (5 bases). Germline assignment: CDR1 MNHEY and CDR2 SVGAGI. The V end lost 0 bases, the J end lost 4 bases, and 12 bases lay between the germline ends. The CDR3 extends over 15 amino acids. This CDR3 reads CASSYSGAVGTEAFF. CDR3 sequence (DNA): TGTGCCAGCAGTTACTCAGGGGCAGTAGGCACTGAAGCTTTCTTT.

This rearrangement joins TRBV18 to TRBJ2-1; TRBD2 matches at 10 bases. Germline V CDR1 and CDR2: KGHSH, LQKENI. The CDR3 has 16 amino acids. The junction had 5 bases not matched to a gene; V was cut back by 2 bases and J by 4 bases. DNA for the CDR3: TGTGCCAGCTCACCATCAACTAGCGGGAAATACAATGAGCAGTTCTTC. It is translated as CASSPSTSGKYNEQFF.

V usage is TRBV5-4 and J usage is TRBJ1-1, with D perhaps TRBD1 (5 bases). The CDR3 has 14 residues. CDR1 is SGHNT, CDR2 YYREEE, per germline (reference sequence). Between the trimmed V and J ends, which lost 4 bases and 4 bases, there was a span of 14 bases. CDR3 residues: CASSLGRGTTEAFF. The DNA of the CDR3 is TGTGCCAGCAGCCTCGGAAGGGGAACCACTGAAGCTTTCTTT.

The chain uses TRBV5-6 and TRBJ2-1; D may be TRBD2 (5 bases). V lost 3 bases and J lost 5, with 15 bases in between. The CDR3 runs 15 residues. CDR1 and CDR2 from the germline V gene are SGHDT and YYEEEE. CDR3 loop: CASSSTPTGDNEQFF. CDR3 nucleotides: TGTGCCAGCAGCTCGACTCCCACCGGGGACAATGAGCAGTTCTTC.

V and J are TRBV11-2 and TRBJ2-1; 10 positions agree with TRBD2. V shed 3 bases and J 16 bases; nucleotides not matched to a gene: 6. The germline CDR1 and CDR2 sequences are SGHAT and FQNNGV. This CDR3 comprises 12 residues. CDR3 nucleotides: TGTGCCAGCAGCTTTATAGCGGGAGGCTGCTTCTTC. As protein: CASSFIAGGCFF.

V and J are TRBV9 and TRBJ2-1; 13 nucleotides align to TRBD2. V lost 4 bases to trimming and J lost 7 bases; unmatched junction nucleotides: 5. Germline CDR1 reads SGDLS; CDR2 reads YYNGEE. The CDR3 is 15 amino acids. CDR3 DNA: TGTGCCAGCAGCTCACCGGGACTAGCGGGAAATGAGCAGTTCTTC. It codes for CASSSPGLAGNEQFF.

V is TRBV9 and J is TRBJ2-7; 8 bases agree with TRBD1. Germline-derived CDR1 and CDR2 are SGDLS and YYNGEE. This CDR3 has 15 amino acids. After removal of 4 bases from V and 5 bases from J, the junction contained 11 bases not matched to a gene. As DNA, the CDR3 is TGTGCCAGCAGCCCTCGTGGACAGGGAGTCCACGAGCAGTACTTC. Protein: CASSPRGQGVHEQYF.

V and J are TRBV5-6 and TRBJ1-1; D is unresolved. Trimming shortened V by 4 bases and J by 4 bases, and 11 bases separated the two germline ends. The CDR3 spans 13 residues. Germline CDR1 reads SGHDT; CDR2 reads YYEEEE. CDR3 in amino acids: CASSLTSTTEAFF. CDR3 sequence (DNA): TGTGCCAGCAGCCTAACATCAACCACTGAAGCTTTCTTT.

The sample holds one count of this clone. The genes are TRBV28 and TRBJ2-2; 7 bases are shared with TRBD1. V was pared by 10 bases and J by 4 bases, with 12 bases of the junction left unmatched. CDR1 and CDR2 (germline): MDHEN, SYDVKM. CDR3 length: 15 residues. This CDR3 reads CATAAWTGVTGELFF. The CDR3 DNA follows: TGTGCCACCGCGGCGTGGACAGGAGTCACCGGGGAGCTGTTTTTT. Supplemented by reference TRBV28 and TRBJ2-2, the full variable domain reads DVKVTQSSRYLVKRTGEKVFLECVQDMDHENMFWYRQDPGLGLRLIYFSYDVKMKEKGDIPEGYSVSREKKERFSLILESASTNQTSMYLCATAAWTGVTGELFFGEGSRLTVL.

V gene TRBV7-6 combines with J gene TRBJ1-3; 7 bases fit TRBD1. The germline V gene encodes CDR1 SGHVS and CDR2 FNYEAQ. This CDR3 region has 16 residues. V shed 1 base, J shed 2 bases, and the junction held 5 bases outside the gene matches. CDR3 region: CASSLGGTVPGNTIYF. The CDR3 DNA reads TGTGCCAGCAGCTTAGGAGGGACAGTCCCTGGAAACACCATATATTTT.

The chain is built from TRBV5-1 and TRBJ2-5, with 9 bases lining up with TRBD1. Looked up from germline, CDR1 is SGHRS and CDR2 is YFSETQ. There are 15 residues in the CDR3. The V and J ends lost 4 bases and 2 bases, in that order; junction bases with no gene match: 6. The CDR3 is CASSPDRGRQETQYF. In DNA form, the CDR3 reads TGCGCCAGCAGCCCGGACAGGGGTCGGCAAGAGACCCAGTACTTC.

This clone was seen just once. This sequence joins TRBV2 and TRBJ1-1; possibly TRBD1 for D (6 bases). From germline, CDR1 is SNHLY and CDR2 FYNNEI. V lost 7 bases and J 4 bases, leaving 19 bases between the germline ends. This CDR3 comprises 15 residues. The CDR3 nucleotides read TGTGCCAGCATCCTTGAGTCAGGGGAGGGCACTGAAGCTTTCTTT. Amino acid sequence: CASILESGEGTEAFF.

The chain has TRBV5-1 and TRBJ2-3; a weak D match, TRBD1 (6 bases). This CDR3 spans 15 amino acids. The V end lost 3 bases, the J end lost 3 bases, and 14 bases lay between the germline ends. Germline CDR1 SGHRS, CDR2 YFSETQ. The CDR3 nucleotides read TGCGCCAGCAGCTCACAGGGTAGTAAAACAGATACGCAGTATTTT. It codes for CASSSQGSKTDTQYF.

The rearrangement uses TRBV7-7 and TRBJ2-2; no clear D. CDR1 SSHAT and CDR2 FNYEAQ come from the germline V gene (reference sequence). This CDR3 is built from 12 residues. CDR3 protein: CASQSNTGELFF. CDR3 nucleotide sequence: TGTGCTAGTCAGTCGAACACCGGGGAGCTGTTTTTT.

The chain combines TRBV6-5 with TRBJ1-1; D uncertain. V lost 6 bases, J lost 1 base, and 9 bases lay in between. The CDR3 sequence is 13 residues long. Looked up from germline, CDR1 is MNHEY and CDR2 is SVGAGI. The CDR3, as DNA: TGTGCCAGCAGGTTACAAAGGAACACTGAAGCTTTCTTT. Amino acids: CASRLQRNTEAFF.

The chain employs TRBV28 and TRBJ2-7; perhaps TRBD1 as D (6 bases). The CDR3 has 13 amino acids. V lost 5 bases, J lost 4 bases, and 12 bases lay in between. The germline V gene encodes CDR1 MDHEN and CDR2 SYDVKM. The CDR3: CASSVGTQYEQYF. In nucleotides, the CDR3 is TGTGCCAGCAGTGTCGGGACACAATACGAGCAGTACTTC.

This sequence joins TRBV6-6 and TRBJ1-3; TRBD1 might be the D (5 bases). The CDR3 has 14 amino acids. In germline, CDR1 is MNHNY, CDR2 SVGAGI (reference sequence). Trimming stripped 3 bases from V and 4 bases from J, with 10 bases between. The CDR3 DNA is TGTGCCAGCAGTTATGGGCAGGGCGGAAACACCATATATTTT. Protein product: CASSYGQGGNTIYF.